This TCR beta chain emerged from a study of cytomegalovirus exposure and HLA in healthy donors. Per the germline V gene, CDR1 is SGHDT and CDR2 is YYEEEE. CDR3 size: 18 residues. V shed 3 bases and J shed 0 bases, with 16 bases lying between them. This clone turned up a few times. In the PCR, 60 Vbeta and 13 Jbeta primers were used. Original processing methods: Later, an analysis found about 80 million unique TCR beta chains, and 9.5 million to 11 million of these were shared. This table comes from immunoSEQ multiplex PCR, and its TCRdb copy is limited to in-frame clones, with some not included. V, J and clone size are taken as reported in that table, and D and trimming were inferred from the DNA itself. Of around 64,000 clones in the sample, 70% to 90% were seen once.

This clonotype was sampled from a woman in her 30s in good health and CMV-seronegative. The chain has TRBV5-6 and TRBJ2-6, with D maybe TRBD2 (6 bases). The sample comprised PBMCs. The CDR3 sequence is CASSSPGGAPSGANVLTF. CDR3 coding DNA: TGTGCCAGCAGCTCCCCAGGCGGGGCCCCCTCTGGGGCCAACGTCCTGACTTTC.